These 31 T cell receptor beta chains originate from one sample sequenced in a study of T cells after posttransplantation cyclophosphamide. Cyclophosphamide on days +3 and +4 followed busulfan-fludarabine conditioning and a marrow graft. Produced via immunoSEQ multiplex PCR; TCRdb's table is partial and in-frame only. The sample includes fewer than 12,000 clones, around 86% seen only once; the top ten take 27%. Here the sequenced sample was CD4+ T cells sorted from PBMCs, taken after allogeneic stem cell transplant with posttransplant cyclophosphamide. The receptors were gathered from a young adult male patient who received an allogeneic stem cell transplant from a related donor, was CMV-positive, and had acute GVHD only. Some of the T cells might come from the graft donor.

This chain links TRBV11-2 with TRBJ1-1, with TRBD1 as a possible D gene (6 bases). Germline V gene lookup returns CDR1 SGHAT and CDR2 FQNNGV. The CDR3 totals 14 residues. Deletions cut 4 bases from V and 0 bases from J, with 9 bases between. CDR3 sequence reads: CASSSQGLNTEAFF. CDR3 bases: TGTGCCAGCAGCTCGCAGGGGCTGAACACTGAAGCTTTCTTT. Supplemented by reference TRBV11-2 and TRBJ1-1, the full variable domain reads EAGVAQSPRYKIIEKRQSVAFWCNPISGHATLYWYQQILGQGPKLLIQFQNNGVVDDSQLPKDRFSAERLKGVDSTLKIQPAKLEDSAVYLCASSSQGLNTEAFFGQGTRLTVV.

The V gene is TRBV5-6, the J gene TRBJ1-4; TRBD1 matches at 7 bases. The J segment lost 6 bases and the V segment lost 3 bases, leaving 20 bases of the junction unmatched. CDR3 length: 19 amino acids. CDR1 SGHDT and CDR2 YYEEEE come from the germline V gene. CDR3 protein: CASSSSGPGRDSYDEKLFF. The CDR3 DNA is TGTGCCAGCAGCTCGTCTGGACCTGGGCGGGACAGTTACGATGAAAAACTGTTTTTT.

The rearrangement uses TRBV5-4 and TRBJ2-5; 15 bases align to TRBD2. The length of the CDR3 is 17 residues. V shed 6 bases and J 4 bases; nucleotides not matched to a gene: 10. Germline CDR1 SGHNT, CDR2 YYREEE (reference sequence). The CDR3 nucleotides read TGTGCCAGCACTCCCAGGACTAGCGGGGGGGCACGAGAGACCCAGTACTTC. Translated: CASTPRTSGGARETQYF.

The genes are TRBV7-8 and TRBJ2-1; 7 bases agree with TRBD1. The CDR3 covers 13 residues. J was trimmed by 9 bases and V by 5 bases; bases with no gene match: 7. CDR1 is SGHVS, CDR2 FQNEAQ, per germline. The CDR3 reads CASSATGESEQFF. Here the CDR3 DNA reads TGTGCCAGCAGCGCAACAGGGGAGAGTGAGCAGTTCTTC.

V usage is TRBV5-1 and J usage is TRBJ2-7; the D gene is possibly TRBD2 (5 bases). V was trimmed by 4 bases and J by 6 bases, leaving 17 bases between them. Germline CDR1 SGHRS, CDR2 YFSETQ. The CDR3 is 14 amino acids. The CDR3 here is CASSPRTGESEQYF. The CDR3 nucleotides are TGCGCCAGCAGCCCCCGGACTGGGGAGAGCGAGCAGTACTTC.

The gene calls are TRBV4-2 and TRBJ2-7, with D perhaps matching TRBD2 (6 bases). From germline, CDR1 is LGHNA and CDR2 YNFKEQ. The V gene lost 1 base and the J gene lost 4 bases, with 17 bases spanning the gap. The CDR3 loop spans 16 amino acids. CDR3 nucleotide sequence: TGTGCCAGCAGCCAAGTAGGTCGGGACTCGTCGTACGAGCAGTACTTC. Residues: CASSQVGRDSSYEQYF.

This sequence joins TRBV4-2 and TRBJ2-1; a weak D match, TRBD2 (5 bases). This CDR3 comprises 16 residues. The V and J ends lost 0 bases and 8 bases respectively, with 17 bases between them. The germline V gene has CDR1 LGHNA and CDR2 YNFKEQ. CDR3 in DNA: TGTGCCAGCAGCCAAGATACGGGCCGGGGTATCGATGAGCAGTTCTTC. Translated, it gives CASSQDTGRGIDEQFF.

The chain joins TRBV7-9 to TRBJ1-5; D is perhaps TRBD1 (6 bases). The CDR3 has 13 amino acids. V was trimmed by 9 bases and J by 4 bases, leaving 13 bases between them. The germline V gene has CDR1 SEHNR and CDR2 FQNEAQ (reference sequence). The CDR3 here is CASGGLLNQPQHF. Written as DNA, the CDR3 is TGTGCCAGTGGGGGCCTACTTAATCAGCCCCAGCATTTT.

J is TRBJ1-1 and V is TRBV28; TRBD1 aligns across 8 bases. Looked up from germline, CDR1 is MDHEN and CDR2 is SYDVKM. This CDR3 spans 16 amino acids. V shed 6 bases and J 3 bases; nucleotides not matched to a gene: 12. This chain's CDR3 is CASSIFRGLSDTEAFF. DNA for the CDR3: TGTGCCAGCAGCATCTTCAGGGGGCTGTCGGACACTGAAGCTTTCTTT.

The genes are TRBV4-1 and TRBJ1-1, with a weak D call TRBD1 (6 bases). V was trimmed by 0 bases and J by 4 bases, leaving 12 bases between them. The CDR3 is 15 residues long. The germline V gene has CDR1 MGHRA and CDR2 YSYEKL. DNA for the CDR3: TGCGCCAGCAGCCAAGATGGGGGGGGCCGCACTGAAGCTTTCTTT. It yields the protein CASSQDGGGRTEAFF.

This clone was found once. The chain is built from TRBV2 and TRBJ1-2; D call uncertain. Germline loops: CDR1 SNHLY, CDR2 FYNNEI. Trimming pared 6 bases from V and 2 bases from J, leaving 10 bases between. This CDR3 has 13 amino acids. The CDR3 loop is CASRRRENYGYTF. CDR3 nucleotides: TGTGCCAGCAGACGCCGGGAAAACTATGGCTACACCTTC.

The chain employs TRBV6-6 and TRBJ2-7; maybe TRBD1 (5 bases). V dropped 5 bases and J dropped 5 bases, with 10 bases sitting between them. CDR3 length: 12 residues. The V gene's germline CDR1 is MNHNY and CDR2 SVGAGI (reference sequence). DNA for the CDR3: TGTGCCAGCAGTCCTAGGGGTGACGAGCAGTACTTC. Protein: CASSPRGDEQYF.

The chain recombines TRBV7-8 with TRBJ1-1; D remains unclear. The V gene lost 1 base and the J gene lost 6 bases, with 9 bases spanning the gap. From germline, CDR1 is SGHVS and CDR2 FQNEAQ. The CDR3 covers 13 residues. The CDR3 DNA follows: TGTGCCAGCAGCTTAGGAACGAGGGCTGAAGCTTTCTTT. Translation: CASSLGTRAEAFF. Drawing the rest from reference TRBV7-8 and TRBJ1-1, the complete variable domain is GAGVSQSPRYKVAKRGQDVALRCDPISGHVSLFWYQQALGQGPEFLTYFQNEAQLDKSGLPSDRFFAERPEGSVSTLKIQRTQQEDSAVYLCASSLGTRAEAFFGQGTRLTVV.

This clone showed up just a few times. The rearrangement links TRBV19 to TRBJ2-7; perhaps TRBD1 as D (6 bases). The germline CDR1 and CDR2 sequences are LNHDA and SQIVND (reference sequence). There are 15 residues in the CDR3. Trimming shortened V by 3 bases and J by 0 bases, and 12 bases separated the two germline ends. The CDR3 loop is CASSIKQGTSYEQYF. CDR3 DNA: TGTGCCAGTAGTATTAAGCAGGGGACCTCCTACGAGCAGTACTTC.

J is TRBJ1-6 and V is TRBV5-1, with D possibly being TRBD1 (5 bases). The CDR3 runs to 17 residues. Germline V gives CDR1 SGHRS, CDR2 YFSETQ. V lost 0 bases and J lost 7, with 17 bases in between. The CDR3: CASSLAMVDTKNSPLHF. CDR3 bases: TGCGCCAGCAGCTTGGCGATGGTGGACACAAAGAATTCACCCCTCCACTTT. The full variable domain, in which reference TRBV5-1 and TRBJ1-6 provide the parts outside the CDR3, is KAGVTQTPRYLIKTRGQQVTLSCSPISGHRSVSWYQQTPGQGLQFLFEYFSETQRNKGNFPGRFSGRQFSNSRSEMNVSTLELGDSALYLCASSLAMVDTKNSPLHFGNGTRLTVT.

The gene calls are TRBV28 and TRBJ2-1, with D tentatively TRBD2 (7 bases). The length of the CDR3 is 13 residues. Germline V gives CDR1 MDHEN, CDR2 SYDVKM. With 6 bases removed from V and 5 bases from J, the gap between germline ends came to 11 bases. CDR3 residues: CASRRGGDNEQFF. CDR3 bases: TGTGCCAGCAGAAGGGGGGGGGACAATGAGCAGTTCTTC.

CDR3: CASSQLSVQGRDTQYF. The CDR3 DNA is TGTGCCAGCAGCCAATTATCGGTCCAGGGAAGGGATACGCAGTATTTT. The chain links TRBV4-2 to TRBJ2-3; D may be TRBD1 (5 bases). With 2 bases removed from V and 6 bases from J, the gap between germline ends came to 18 bases. CDR1 and CDR2 (germline): LGHNA, YNFKEQ. The CDR3 sequence is 16 residues long.

This clone appeared a single time. The rearrangement links TRBV6-5 to TRBJ1-1; 9 bases map to TRBD1. The germline gives CDR1 MNHEY, CDR2 SVGAGI. This CDR3 is built from 15 residues. Trimming removed 6 bases from V and 8 bases from J; junction bases left unmatched: 13. CDR3 DNA: TGTGCCAGCAGCGAATCCGGGACAGGGCGGAGGGAAGCTTTCTTT. Translating it yields CASSESGTGRREAFF.

In its sample, this clone was seen once. The V call is TRBV27, the J call TRBJ1-1; TRBD1 might be the D (5 bases). Germline CDR1 and CDR2: MNHEY and SMNVEV (reference sequence). Trimming stripped 3 bases from V and 1 base from J, with 12 bases between. The CDR3 runs 15 residues. Here the CDR3 DNA reads TGTGCCAGCAGTTTTCACGACAGACCGAACACTGAAGCTTTCTTT. As protein: CASSFHDRPNTEAFF.

The chain joins TRBV7-9 to TRBJ1-2; D perhaps matches TRBD1 (5 bases). This CDR3 is built from 13 residues. V lost 1 base and J 3 bases, leaving 6 bases between the germline ends. Germline CDR1 and CDR2: SEHNR and FQNEAQ (reference sequence). CDR3 region: CASSLGTHYGYTF. As DNA, the CDR3 is TGTGCCAGCAGCTTAGGGACACACTATGGCTACACCTTC.

This clone has only one observation. The V gene is TRBV5-4, the J gene TRBJ2-2, with 7 bases matching TRBD1. The V and J ends lost 2 bases and 7 bases, in that order; junction bases with no gene match: 5. The germline V gene has CDR1 SGHNT and CDR2 YYREEE (reference sequence). The CDR3 consists of 14 residues. The CDR3 coding sequence is TGTGCCAGCAGCTTACGACAGGGTGGCGGGGAGCTGTTTTTT. Translation: CASSLRQGGGELFF.

V usage is TRBV19 and J usage is TRBJ1-1; D remains unclear. CDR3 length: 13 amino acids. Germline V lookup: CDR1 LNHDA, CDR2 SQIVND (reference sequence). Trimming cost V 0 bases and J 6 bases, with 8 bases left between them. The CDR3 nucleotides are TGTGCCAGTAGTATAGAATCAAGCGCTGAAGCTTTCTTT. It is translated as CASSIESSAEAFF.

The CDR3: CASTVPGRGNYGYTF. Here the CDR3 DNA reads TGTGCCAGCACAGTACCCGGACGGGGGAACTATGGCTACACCTTC. V and J are TRBV7-2 and TRBJ1-2; D is perhaps TRBD1 (5 bases). The CDR3 extends over 15 amino acids. V dropped 7 bases and J dropped 2 bases, with 17 bases sitting between them. Germline V gene lookup returns CDR1 SGHTA and CDR2 FQGNSA.

J is TRBJ2-1 and V is TRBV7-2, with 9 bases matching TRBD1. The germline gives CDR1 SGHTA, CDR2 FQGNSA. Trimming at V came to 4 bases and at J to 8 bases, leaving 15 bases not matched to a gene. The CDR3 runs to 17 residues. The CDR3 reads CASSSQSGQGMMDEQFF. The CDR3 nucleotides read TGTGCCAGCAGCTCGCAATCGGGACAGGGAATGATGGATGAGCAGTTCTTC.

The chain carries TRBV7-9 and TRBJ1-1; 8 bases are shared with TRBD1. Germline CDR1 reads SEHNR; CDR2 reads FQNEAQ (reference sequence). CDR3 length: 13 amino acids. Trimming at V came to 11 bases and at J to 1 base, leaving 6 bases not matched to a gene. CDR3 region: CASSGQGNTEAFF. In nucleotides, the CDR3 is TGTGCCTCAAGTGGACAGGGGAACACTGAAGCTTTCTTT.

The V and J genes are TRBV15 and TRBJ2-7; 7 bases map to TRBD1. Germline V lookup: CDR1 LNHNV, CDR2 YYDKDF (reference sequence). V lost 8 bases and J lost 2; bases outside the gene matches: 6. This CDR3 has 13 residues. This CDR3 is CATARDSPYEQYF. CDR3 bases: TGTGCCACCGCCCGGGACAGTCCCTACGAGCAGTACTTC. Combining the CDR3 with reference TRBV15 and TRBJ2-7 gives the whole variable domain DAMVIQNPRYQVTQFGKPVTLSCSQTLNHNVMYWYQQKSSQAPKLLFHYYDKDFNNEADTPDNFQSRRPNTSFCFLDIRSPGLGDTAMYLCATARDSPYEQYFGPGTRLTVT.

The chain employs TRBV7-8 and TRBJ1-2; perhaps TRBD1 as D (5 bases). Germline lookup yields CDR1 SGHVS and CDR2 FQNEAQ. V lost 2 bases and J 7 bases, leaving 17 bases between the germline ends. The CDR3 spans 15 residues. CDR3: CASSLMVQGVSGYTF. Written as DNA, the CDR3 is TGTGCCAGCAGCTTAATGGTGCAAGGGGTTTCTGGCTACACCTTC.

This chain links TRBV13 with TRBJ1-4, with a possible D match to TRBD1 (6 bases). V shed 0 bases and J shed 11 bases, with 10 bases lying between them. CDR3 length: 13 residues. CDR1 PRHDT and CDR2 FYEKMQ come from the germline V gene (reference sequence). DNA for the CDR3: TGTGCCAGCAGCTTAGGTCGGACAGAGAAACTGTTTTTT. Translating gives CASSLGRTEKLFF.

The chain recombines TRBV30 with TRBJ2-7; D might be TRBD1 (6 bases). V was clipped by 3 bases and J by 10 bases, with 13 bases between them. The CDR3 sequence is 11 residues long. Germline CDR1 GTSNPN, CDR2 SVGIG (reference sequence). CDR3 DNA sequence: TGTGCCTGGAGCCCCAGGGGCGCTCAGTACTTC. Protein: CAWSPRGAQYF. Full variable domain (remainder filled in from reference TRBV30 and TRBJ2-7): SQTIHQWPATLVQPVGSPLSLECTVEGTSNPNLYWYRQAAGRGLQLLFYSVGIGQISSEVPQNLSASRPQDRQFILSSKKLLLSDSGFYLCAWSPRGAQYFGPGTRLTVT.

CDR3 residues: CASSQEPGQKSYNQPQHF. The CDR3 region has the DNA TGTGCCAGCAGCCAGGAGCCGGGACAAAAATCCTACAATCAGCCCCAGCATTTT. This chain connects TRBV4-2 to TRBJ1-5; D is perhaps TRBD1 (6 bases). Germline V gene data show CDR1 as LGHNA and CDR2 as YNFKEQ. The V gene lost 3 bases and the J gene lost 3 bases, with 21 bases spanning the gap. The CDR3 runs to 18 residues.

The genes are TRBV6-1 and TRBJ1-1; 8 bases are shared with TRBD1. Germline V gene data show CDR1 as MNHNS and CDR2 as SASEGT. The CDR3 is made up of 14 amino acids. The ends lost 4 bases at V and 5 bases at J; junction bases unmatched: 6. The CDR3 DNA follows: TGTGCCAGCAGTGCGGACAGGGTAGGGACTGAAGCTTTCTTT. Its translation is CASSADRVGTEAFF.